These 28 T cell receptor beta chains were sequenced from one sample in a study of cytomegalovirus exposure and HLA in healthy donors. Amplification used 60 Vbeta primers and 13 Jbeta primers. TCRdb's copy holds only in-frame clones and misses some; the assay was immunoSEQ multiplex PCR. This table has more than 80,000 clones, approximately 82% appearing once. The sample consisted of PBMCs. All receptors come from a female donor in good health and CMV-seropositive.

Details on this clone: In the same sample, other DNA sequences code for this CDR3. The chain couples TRBV5-1 to TRBJ2-5, with a weak D call TRBD2 (5 bases). Trimming stripped 4 bases from V and 5 bases from J, with 6 bases between. The CDR3 has 11 residues. The germline V gene encodes CDR1 SGHRS and CDR2 YFSETQ. The DNA for the CDR3 is TGCGCCAGCAGCCCGGGGGAGACCCAGTACTTC. This gives the protein CASSPGETQYF. The full variable domain, with the rest looked up from reference TRBV5-1 and TRBJ2-5, is KAGVTQTPRYLIKTRGQQVTLSCSPISGHRSVSWYQQTPGQGLQFLFEYFSETQRNKGNFPGRFSGRQFSNSRSEMNVSTLELGDSALYLCASSPGETQYFGPGTRLLVL.

The chain links TRBV5-1 to TRBJ1-3; D is undetermined. Germline loops: CDR1 SGHRS, CDR2 YFSETQ. Between the trimmed V and J ends, which lost 5 bases and 0 bases, there was a span of 15 bases. The CDR3 has 16 residues. The CDR3, as DNA: TGCGCCAGCAGAAAATCGGTCGACAACTCTGGAAACACCATATATTTT. Translation gives CASRKSVDNSGNTIYF. Looking up the rest from reference TRBV5-1 and TRBJ1-3 gives the full variable domain: KAGVTQTPRYLIKTRGQQVTLSCSPISGHRSVSWYQQTPGQGLQFLFEYFSETQRNKGNFPGRFSGRQFSNSRSEMNVSTLELGDSALYLCASRKSVDNSGNTIYFGEGSWLTVV.

The rearrangement joins TRBV2 to TRBJ2-1; D gene uncertain. V dropped 1 base and J dropped 2 bases, with 6 bases sitting between them. The CDR3 spans 14 residues. Per the germline V gene, CDR1 is SNHLY and CDR2 is FYNNEI. The CDR3 sequence: CASSEGLAYNEQFF. The CDR3 DNA reads as TGTGCCAGCAGTGAAGGCTTAGCCTACAATGAGCAGTTCTTC.

This clone was observed a handful of times. This chain links TRBV5-1 with TRBJ1-4; tentatively, D is TRBD1 (6 bases). Germline values: CDR1 SGHRS, CDR2 YFSETQ. The ends were cut back, 5 bases at V and 5 bases at J, with 10 bases in the middle. This CDR3 has 13 residues. CDR3 loop: CASRRDTNEKLFF. The CDR3 region has the DNA TGCGCCAGCAGGAGGGACACCAATGAAAAACTGTTTTTT.

The chain couples TRBV18 to TRBJ2-7, with TRBD2 identical over 9 bases. The CDR3 contains 16 residues. With 2 bases clipped from V and 3 bases from J, the junction kept 8 bases outside the gene matches. Per germline, CDR1 KGHSH and CDR2 LQKENI. CDR3 loop: CASSPSGLAGNYEQYF. CDR3 nucleotides: TGTGCCAGCTCACCATCGGGGCTAGCGGGAAACTACGAGCAGTACTTC.

The chain recombines TRBV10-1 with TRBJ2-3, with TRBD2 matching over 11 bases. V was pared by 0 bases and J by 5 bases, with 7 bases of the junction left unmatched. This CDR3 is built from 17 residues. Germline CDR1 is WNHNN and CDR2 is SYGVQD (reference sequence). The CDR3 bases are TGCGCCAGCAGTGAGTCGGTTAGCGGGAGGGCCATAGATACGCAGTATTTT. This gives the protein CASSESVSGRAIDTQYF.

The rearrangement joins TRBV14 to TRBJ2-1; TRBD2 aligns across 8 bases. Germline-derived CDR1 and CDR2 are SGHDN and FVKESK. V was clipped by 4 bases and J by 1 base; unmatched bases: 15. CDR3 length: 19 residues. CDR3 in DNA: TGTGCCAGCAGCCGAATTTCTGGCGGGGGGCCCACTTCCTACAATGAGCAGTTCTTC. As protein: CASSRISGGGPTSYNEQFF.

This chain connects TRBV25-1 to TRBJ1-6; a weak D match, TRBD1 (6 bases). The germline V gene has CDR1 MGHDK and CDR2 SYGVNS. Trimming cost V 3 bases and J 7 bases, with 13 bases left between them. CDR3 length: 15 residues. The CDR3 region has the DNA TGTGCCAGCAGTGACCCCGGGACACAAAATTCACCCCTCCACTTT. Residues: CASSDPGTQNSPLHF.

The chain carries TRBV5-1 and TRBJ2-2, with D tentatively TRBD1 (6 bases). Trimming left V 0 bases short and J 5 bases short, with 17 bases between. The CDR3 runs 17 residues. The germline CDR1 and CDR2 sequences are SGHRS and YFSETQ. The CDR3 region is CASSLDPRATGTGELFF. The DNA of the CDR3 is TGCGCCAGCAGCTTGGACCCTAGGGCAACAGGGACCGGGGAGCTGTTTTTT.

This clone was observed a single time. This rearrangement joins TRBV10-2 to TRBJ2-7, with D possibly matching TRBD2 (5 bases). The CDR3 contains 15 residues. Per germline, CDR1 WSHSY and CDR2 SAAADI. Trimming took 2 bases from V and 2 from J, leaving 13 bases between them. In DNA form, the CDR3 reads TGCGCCAGCAGTGAGGTGAACGTGGGAGCCTACGAGCAGTACTTC. It encodes CASSEVNVGAYEQYF.

The chain employs TRBV29-1 and TRBJ2-1; TRBD1 aligns across 10 bases. Germline V gene sequence: CDR1 SQVTM, CDR2 ANQGSEA. The V and J ends lost 6 bases and 4 bases, in that order; junction bases with no gene match: 3. The CDR3 spans 13 residues. This CDR3 is CSVRTGGYNEQFF. The CDR3 region has the DNA TGCAGCGTCCGGACAGGGGGGTACAATGAGCAGTTCTTC.

The chain is built from TRBV30 and TRBJ2-5; 8 bases fit TRBD2. This CDR3 is 14 amino acids long. Unmatched junction bases numbered 12, after V lost 5 bases and J lost 7 bases. The germline V gene encodes CDR1 GTSNPN and CDR2 SVGIG (reference sequence). In DNA form, the CDR3 reads TGTGCCTGGGGGGATAGCGGGAAGGTCGGGACCCAGTACTTC. Protein: CAWGDSGKVGTQYF.

The chain uses TRBV5-1 and TRBJ1-2; D is unclear. The ends were cut back, 0 bases at V and 4 bases at J, with 7 bases in the middle. The CDR3 runs 13 residues. The germline V gene has CDR1 SGHRS and CDR2 YFSETQ. This chain's CDR3 is CASSLAEGYGYTF. The CDR3 DNA sequence: TGCGCCAGCAGCTTGGCCGAGGGCTATGGCTACACCTTC.

The genes are TRBV9 and TRBJ1-1, with a weak D call TRBD1 (5 bases). V was cut by 0 bases and J by 5 bases, with 11 bases left in between. The V gene's germline CDR1 is SGDLS and CDR2 YYNGEE. The CDR3 covers 14 residues. CDR3 DNA: TGTGCCAGCAGCGTAGAGATTGGGGGGACTGAAGCTTTCTTT. This translates into CASSVEIGGTEAFF.

The V gene is TRBV2, the J gene TRBJ1-2; 12 nucleotides agree with TRBD1. Germline V gene data show CDR1 as SNHLY and CDR2 as FYNNEI. The CDR3 is made up of 18 amino acids. V lost 6 bases to trimming and J lost 3 bases; unmatched junction nucleotides: 14. CDR3 sequence reads: CASRALRDRGLIDYGYTF. CDR3 DNA sequence: TGTGCCAGCAGGGCGCTCCGGGACAGGGGGCTTATCGACTATGGCTACACCTTC.

This clone was recorded a few times. The CDR3 loop is CASSLRDRPTDTQYF. In nucleotides, the CDR3 is TGTGCCAGCAGTTTAAGGGACAGGCCCACAGATACGCAGTATTTT. The chain combines TRBV27 with TRBJ2-3; 8 bases align to TRBD1. There are 15 residues in the CDR3. V lost 2 bases to trimming and J lost 2 bases; unmatched junction nucleotides: 3. Per the germline V gene, CDR1 is MNHEY and CDR2 is SMNVEV (reference sequence).

This rearrangement joins TRBV15 to TRBJ1-5; 7 bases are a match to TRBD1. Trimming at V came to 3 bases and at J to 3 bases, leaving 8 bases not matched to a gene. Germline V lookup: CDR1 LNHNV, CDR2 YYDKDF (reference sequence). This CDR3 spans 16 amino acids. The CDR3 protein is CATSRETGHINQPQHF. Here the CDR3 DNA reads TGTGCCACCAGCAGGGAGACAGGGCACATCAATCAGCCCCAGCATTTT. Full variable domain (missing parts from reference TRBV15 and TRBJ1-5): DAMVIQNPRYQVTQFGKPVTLSCSQTLNHNVMYWYQQKSSQAPKLLFHYYDKDFNNEADTPDNFQSRRPNTSFCFLDIRSPGLGDTAMYLCATSRETGHINQPQHFGDGTRLSIL.

The chain joins TRBV6-6 to TRBJ1-1, with TRBD1 matching over 7 bases. Unmatched junction bases numbered 6, after V lost 0 bases and J lost 5 bases. Germline CDR1 and CDR2: MNHNY and SVGAGI (reference sequence). The CDR3 is 15 residues long. The CDR3 coding sequence is TGTGCCAGCAGTTACTCCAAGGGGGCGAGAACTGAAGCTTTCTTT. This sequence encodes CASSYSKGARTEAFF.

The rearrangement joins TRBV7-3 to TRBJ1-1, with D possibly being TRBD1 (6 bases). Germline lookup yields CDR1 SGHTA and CDR2 FQGTGA. The CDR3 sequence is 12 residues long. The V end lost 6 bases, the J end lost 6 bases, and 11 bases lay between the germline ends. The CDR3 nucleotides are TGTGCCAGCAGTCGGCCAGGGGCTGAAGCTTTCTTT. This codes for CASSRPGAEAFF.

The V gene is TRBV6-5, the J gene TRBJ2-1, with D perhaps matching TRBD2 (6 bases). The germline CDR1 and CDR2 sequences are MNHEY and SVGAGI. The CDR3 has 14 residues. Trimming took 6 bases from V and 4 from J, leaving 13 bases between them. The CDR3 protein is CASSIAEKYNEQFF. CDR3 bases: TGTGCCAGCAGCATAGCGGAGAAATACAATGAGCAGTTCTTC.

The gene calls are TRBV18 and TRBJ2-7; D ambiguous. From germline, CDR1 is KGHSH and CDR2 LQKENI. The CDR3 loop spans 17 amino acids. With 3 bases removed from V and 0 bases from J, the gap between germline ends came to 18 bases. The CDR3 DNA follows: TGTGCCAGCTCACCTAGAACAAGACTTACAAGCTCCTACGAGCAGTACTTC. This encodes CASSPRTRLTSSYEQYF.

This clone appeared once. The chain employs TRBV14 and TRBJ2-5; D not certain. V lost 6 bases and J lost 8, with 16 bases in between. This CDR3 has 13 residues. Germline V lookup: CDR1 SGHDN, CDR2 FVKESK. In DNA, the CDR3 is TGTGCCAGCAGTACGACTGCGTTGGATACCCAGTACTTC. Amino acids: CASSTTALDTQYF.

This rearrangement joins TRBV4-1 to TRBJ1-2; D is undetermined. Trimming took 3 bases from V and 8 from J, leaving 19 bases between them. Germline lookup yields CDR1 MGHRA and CDR2 YSYEKL. This CDR3 spans 15 amino acids. CDR3 sequence reads: CASSHLVHGRGGYTF. As DNA, the CDR3 is TGCGCCAGCAGCCATCTCGTACATGGAAGAGGAGGCTACACCTTC.

This sequence joins TRBV28 and TRBJ1-2; 8 positions match TRBD1. There are 14 residues in the CDR3. Germline CDR1 is MDHEN and CDR2 is SYDVKM. Trimming removed 3 bases from V and 3 bases from J; junction bases left unmatched: 3. The CDR3 coding sequence is TGTGCCAGCAGTTTGGGACAGGCCGACTATGGCTACACCTTC. This gives the protein CASSLGQADYGYTF.

The rearrangement links TRBV2 to TRBJ1-4; TRBD1 agrees at 8 bases. The CDR3 consists of 17 residues. Germline-derived CDR1 and CDR2 are SNHLY and FYNNEI. V gave up 7 bases and J gave up 2 bases; unmatched junction bases: 12. The CDR3 sequence is CASTPTGGPRTNEKLFF. The CDR3 DNA reads as TGTGCCAGCACGCCCACAGGGGGTCCGCGGACTAATGAAAAACTGTTTTTT.

The chain employs TRBV30 and TRBJ1-1, with D unclear. Trimming pared 3 bases from V and 7 bases from J, leaving 15 bases between. The CDR3 contains 13 residues. CDR1 GTSNPN and CDR2 SVGIG come from the germline V gene (reference sequence). CDR3 nucleotides: TGTGCCTGGAGCCGAGGGTTCGGGCATGAAGCTTTCTTT. Its translation: CAWSRGFGHEAFF.

The chain links TRBV5-1 to TRBJ1-5, with D perhaps TRBD1 (6 bases). Germline V gene lookup returns CDR1 SGHRS and CDR2 YFSETQ. CDR3 length: 13 amino acids. V lost 4 bases to trimming and J lost 6 bases, with 11 bases between them. The CDR3 loop is CASSIGGGQPQHF. The CDR3 region has the DNA TGCGCCAGCAGCATAGGGGGTGGTCAGCCCCAGCATTTT.

This sequence joins TRBV14 and TRBJ2-6; 8 nucleotides match TRBD1. CDR1 and CDR2 (germline): SGHDN, FVKESK. Unmatched junction bases numbered 8, after V lost 1 base and J lost 0 bases. CDR3 length: 19 residues. The CDR3 reads CASSQAAGQGRSGANVLTF. DNA for the CDR3: TGTGCCAGCAGCCAAGCGGCAGGACAGGGACGCTCTGGGGCCAACGTCCTGACTTTC.